This is a list of T cell receptor beta chains from one sample in a study of T cell repertoires in cytomegalovirus infection. TCRdb analysed the reads with MiXCR anew, one entry per CDR3 protein. The sample contains around 74,000 distinct CDR3 sequences, roughly 3.5% of which appear only once. Sequencing input: PBMCs. These receptors came from a human donor in good health (CMV status not recorded). Some clones in this sample may be carry-over from other donors' samples. The CDR3 runs from the conserved cysteine through the conserved F or W. The order of the fields is clone size, D gene, J gene, V gene, CDR3 protein, CDR3 DNA. D genes are given only for firm matches. Not all rows give a size; the values are once, few, many and, for expanded clones, a class.

many	-	TRBJ1-2	TRBV27	CASKNSGNTYGYTF	TGTGCCAGCAAAAACTCGGGGAACACTTATGGCTACACCTTC
many	TRBD2	TRBJ2-1	TRBV7-8	CASSPGLAFNEQFF	TGTGCCAGCAGTCCGGGACTAGCCTTCAATGAGCAGTTCTTC
many	-	TRBJ2-2	TRBV7-2	CASSLVARAGFGNTGELFF	TGTGCCAGCAGCTTAGTGGCCAGGGCGGGGTTTGGGAACACCGGGGAGCTGTTTTTT
many	TRBD1	TRBJ2-5	TRBV5-6	CASSPTGEETQYF	TGTGCCAGCAGCCCGACAGGGGAAGAGACCCAGTACTTC
many	-	TRBJ1-5	TRBV2	CASSDSTGIQPQHF	TGTGCCAGCAGTGACTCAACAGGGATTCAGCCCCAGCATTTT
many	TRBD1	TRBJ1-6	TRBV5-4	CASSGTGQASSYNSPLHF	TGTGCCAGCAGCGGAACCGGACAGGCAAGCTCCTATAATTCACCCCTCCACTTT
-	-	TRBJ1-3	TRBV7-2	CASSFTGPYSGNTIYF	TGTGCCAGCAGCTTTACCGGGCCATACTCTGGAAACACCATATATTTT
many	TRBD1	TRBJ1-2	TRBV7-9	CASSLPTGNGYTF	TGTGCCAGCAGCCTCCCGACAGGGAATGGCTACACCTTC
many	-	TRBJ2-5	TRBV11-2	CASSLRRQWETQYF	TGTGCCAGCAGCTTAAGGAGGCAGTGGGAGACCCAGTACTTC
many	-	TRBJ2-5	TRBV27	CASSFIGGEETQYF	TGTGCCAGCAGTTTTATCGGCGGAGAAGAGACCCAGTACTTC
many	-	TRBJ1-4	TRBV19	CASMGDATNEKLFF	TGTGCCAGTATGGGCGATGCAACTAATGAAAAACTGTTTTTT
many	-	TRBJ2-3	TRBV6-6	CASSYSRVDTQYF	TGTGCCAGCAGTTACTCCCGAGTTGATACGCAGTATTTT
many	TRBD2	TRBJ2-3	TRBV7-9	CASSPRGGGWTDTQYF	TGTGCCAGCAGCCCACGAGGCGGGGGGTGGACAGATACGCAGTATTTT
many	TRBD2	TRBJ2-7	TRBV29-1	CSVELAGSSYEQYF	TGCAGCGTTGAACTAGCGGGGAGCTCCTACGAGCAGTACTTC
many	-	TRBJ1-2	TRBV15	CATSGNPGYYGYTF	TGTGCCACCAGCGGAAACCCAGGTTACTATGGCTACACCTTC
many	TRBD1	TRBJ2-5	TRBV7-2	CASSLYQGAGETQYF	TGTGCCAGCAGCTTATACCAGGGGGCAGGGGAGACCCAGTACTTC
-	TRBD1	TRBJ2-6	TRBV10-3	CAISTHWDRPCAAANVLTF	TGTGCCATCAGCACCCACTGGGACAGGCCTTGCGCTGCGGCCAACGTCCTGACTTTC
many	TRBD1	TRBJ2-7	TRBV15	CATSRRQGGEQYF	TGTGCCACCAGCAGACGACAGGGTGGCGAGCAGTACTTC
many	TRBD2	TRBJ2-2	TRBV7-4	CASSPWRASGNDGELFF	TGTGCCAGCAGCCCTTGGCGGGCTAGCGGGAACGACGGGGAGCTGTTTTTT
many	-	TRBJ2-7	TRBV6-2/TRBV6-3	CASRADYRALYEQYF	TGTGCCAGCCGTGCCGACTACAGGGCTCTCTACGAGCAGTACTTC
many	-	TRBJ2-4	TRBV6-2/TRBV6-3	CASSYSRDKAKNIQYF	TGTGCCAGCAGTTACTCGAGAGACAAAGCCAAAAACATTCAGTACTTC
many	-	TRBJ2-1	TRBV20-1	CSANRLSSYNEQFF	TGCAGTGCTAACCGCTTGAGCTCCTACAATGAGCAGTTCTTC
many	-	TRBJ2-1	TRBV7-2	CASSSQGGEQFF	TGTGCCAGCAGCTCACAGGGAGGTGAGCAGTTCTTC
many	-	TRBJ1-2	TRBV6-2/TRBV6-3	CASSSLTARSYGYTF	TGTGCCAGCAGTTCATTGACAGCTCGCAGCTATGGCTACACCTTC
many	-	TRBJ2-2	TRBV29-1	CSVGGEVTGELFF	TGCAGCGTCGGAGGGGAAGTCACCGGGGAGCTGTTTTTT
many	-	TRBJ2-2	TRBV7-7	CASSPGVGGELFF	TGTGCTAGCAGCCCAGGGGTCGGCGGGGAGCTGTTTTTT
many	-	TRBJ1-1	TRBV7-9	CASSLAGRDGVNTEAFF	TGTGCCAGCAGCTTAGCGGGCAGGGATGGCGTGAACACTGAAGCTTTCTTT
-	TRBD1	TRBJ1-5	TRBV6-1	CASSWTGTLNQPQQF	TGTGCCAGCAGTTGGACAGGAACGCTCAATCAGCCCCAGCAATTT
many	-	TRBJ1-2	TRBV7-2	CASSAGAGYGYTF	TGTGCCAGCAGCGCCGGGGCGGGCTATGGCTACACCTTC
many	TRBD1	TRBJ2-7	TRBV2	CASSYDRVAYEQYF	TGTGCCAGCAGTTACGACAGGGTTGCCTACGAGCAGTACTTC
many	-	TRBJ1-4	TRBV7-2	CASSARATGSEKLFF	TGTGCCAGCAGCGCACGGGCGACGGGGAGTGAAAAACTGTTTTTT
many	-	TRBJ1-1	TRBV6-2/TRBV6-3	CASSRRTEAFF	TGTGCCAGCAGTCGCCGCACTGAAGCTTTCTTT
many	-	TRBJ2-3	TRBV6-2/TRBV6-3	CASSNTDTQYF	TGTGCCAGCAGTAACACAGATACGCAGTATTTT
many	-	TRBJ1-1	TRBV14	CASSRRGTLSTEAFF	TGTGCCAGCAGTCGCCGAGGGACATTGAGCACTGAAGCTTTCTTT
many	-	TRBJ2-3	TRBV5-4	CASSLEQRDTQYF	TGTGCCAGCAGCTTGGAACAGCGAGATACGCAGTATTTT
many	TRBD1	TRBJ1-1	TRBV10-3	CAISTWDRPNTEAFF	TGTGCCATCAGTACTTGGGACAGGCCGAACACTGAAGCTTTCTTT
many	TRBD2	TRBJ2-3	TRBV20-1	CSAPKGRGGGPTDTQYF	TGCAGTGCCCCAAAGGGGCGGGGGGGCGGTCCCACAGATACGCAGTATTTT
many	-	TRBJ1-6	TRBV7-2	CASSLAPSTSYNSPLHF	TGTGCCAGCAGCTTAGCTCCCTCGACCTCCTATAATTCACCCCTCCACTTT
-	-	TRBJ2-7	TRBV20-1	CSARGLQQVTYEQYF	TGCAGTGCTAGAGGCCTTCAACAGGTTACCTACGAGCAGTACTTC
many	-	TRBJ2-3	TRBV7-2	CASSLEQGWTDTQYF	TGTGCCAGCAGCTTAGAACAGGGATGGACAGATACGCAGTATTTT
many	TRBD1	TRBJ1-1	TRBV5-5	CVSSLGDSHRNTEAFF	TGTGTCAGCAGCTTAGGGGACAGTCACCGGAACACTGAAGCTTTCTTT
many	-	TRBJ2-7	TRBV7-8	CASSLTLVGRGPSEEQYF	TGTGCCAGCAGCTTAACCTTAGTTGGGCGGGGCCCTTCGGAGGAGCAGTACTTC
many	TRBD1	TRBJ1-6	TRBV6-5	CASSFFGTENSPLHF	TGTGCCAGCAGTTTCTTCGGGACAGAAAATTCACCCCTCCACTTT
many	-	TRBJ1-3	TRBV7-8	CASSIGQSSGNTIYF	TGTGCCAGCAGCATTGGTCAGAGCTCTGGAAACACCATATATTTT
-	-	TRBJ2-7	TRBV10-2	CASSESSTTSYEQYF	TGCGCCAGCAGTGAGTCGTCGACTACATCCTACGAGCAGTACTTC
many	-	TRBJ2-3	TRBV6-2/TRBV6-3	CASSYSIGTLHYTQYF	TGTGCCAGCAGTTACTCGATCGGAACACTTCACTACACGCAGTATTTT
many	TRBD1	TRBJ2-6	TRBV19	CASSLQGFGANVLTF	TGTGCCAGTAGTCTACAGGGGTTTGGGGCCAACGTCCTGACTTTC
many	TRBD1	TRBJ1-2	TRBV6-2/TRBV6-3	CASSPPPGGYYGYTF	TGTGCCAGCAGTCCCCCCCCAGGGGGCTACTATGGCTACACCTTC
medium-sized	TRBD2	TRBJ2-1	TRBV7-2	CASSSVRPRLAGKDEQFF	TGTGCCAGCAGCTCCGTACGACCGAGACTAGCGGGGAAGGATGAGCAGTTCTTC
many	-	TRBJ1-5	TRBV19	CATAADPREIQPQHF	TGTGCCACCGCGGCAGATCCCCGGGAGATCCAGCCCCAGCATTTT
many	-	TRBJ1-5	TRBV6-2/TRBV6-3	CASRTTGSNQPQHF	TGTGCCAGCAGAACCACAGGTAGCAATCAGCCCCAGCATTTT
many	-	TRBJ1-2	TRBV7-2	CASSLGYRRTSVSGYTF	TGTGCCAGCAGCTTAGGATATCGGAGGACCTCCGTGTCGGGATACACCTTC
many	-	TRBJ2-3	TRBV7-8	CASSLALGADTQYF	TGTGCCAGCAGCTTAGCTTTAGGGGCAGATACGCAGTATTTT
many	-	TRBJ1-5	TRBV11-2	CASSLGPNQPQHF	TGTGCCAGCAGCTTAGGTCCGAATCAGCCCCAGCATTTT
many	-	TRBJ2-7	TRBV20-1	CSASYASVSEQYF	TGCAGTGCTAGTTATGCTAGCGTGAGTGAGCAGTACTTC
many	TRBD1	TRBJ2-1	TRBV6-4	CASSGTGGTYNEQFF	TGTGCCAGCAGTGGTACAGGGGGCACCTACAATGAGCAGTTCTTC
many	TRBD1	TRBJ1-6	TRBV20-1	CSASTGSNSPLHF	TGCAGTGCGTCGACAGGGAGCAATTCACCCCTCCACTTT
many	TRBD2	TRBJ2-5	TRBV7-2	CASSLSAGDKTQYF	TGTGCCAGCAGCTTATCAGCGGGGGATAAGACCCAGTACTTC
many	TRBD1	TRBJ2-7	TRBV6-1	CASSNRDRASEQYF	TGTGCCAGCAGTAACCGGGACAGGGCGTCCGAGCAGTACTTC